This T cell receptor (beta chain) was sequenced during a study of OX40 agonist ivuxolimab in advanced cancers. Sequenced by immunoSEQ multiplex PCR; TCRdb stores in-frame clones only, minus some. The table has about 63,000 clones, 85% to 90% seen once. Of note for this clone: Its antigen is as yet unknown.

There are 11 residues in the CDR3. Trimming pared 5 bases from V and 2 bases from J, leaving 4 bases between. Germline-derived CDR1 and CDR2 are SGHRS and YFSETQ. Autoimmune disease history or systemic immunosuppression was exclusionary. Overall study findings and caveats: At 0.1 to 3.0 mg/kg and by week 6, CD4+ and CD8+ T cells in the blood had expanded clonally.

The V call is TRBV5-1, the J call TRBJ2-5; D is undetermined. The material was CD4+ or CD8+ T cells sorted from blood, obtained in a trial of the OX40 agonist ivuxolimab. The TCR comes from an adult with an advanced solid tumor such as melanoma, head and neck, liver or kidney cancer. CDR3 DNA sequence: TGCGCCAGCAGTATGCAAGAGACCCAGTACTTC. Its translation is CASSMQETQYF.